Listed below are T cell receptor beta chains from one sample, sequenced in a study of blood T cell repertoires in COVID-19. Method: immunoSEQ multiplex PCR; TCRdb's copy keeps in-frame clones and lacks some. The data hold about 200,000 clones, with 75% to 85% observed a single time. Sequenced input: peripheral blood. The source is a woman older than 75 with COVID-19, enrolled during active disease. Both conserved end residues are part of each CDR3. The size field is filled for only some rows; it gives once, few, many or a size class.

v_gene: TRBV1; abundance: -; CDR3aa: CTSSQVDSTSVNYNEQFF
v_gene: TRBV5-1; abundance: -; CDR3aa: CASSLAGVNSPLHF
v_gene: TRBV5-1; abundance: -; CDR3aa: CASSSTGKETQYF
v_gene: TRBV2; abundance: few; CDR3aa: CASRTDRDQPQHF
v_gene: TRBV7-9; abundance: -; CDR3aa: CASSFGRDITYGYTF
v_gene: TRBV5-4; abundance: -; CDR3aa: CASSQGDRGPTYEQYF
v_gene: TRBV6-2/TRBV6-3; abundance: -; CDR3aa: CASSYGGGLSYEQYF
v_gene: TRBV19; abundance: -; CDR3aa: CASGLVGSIQYF
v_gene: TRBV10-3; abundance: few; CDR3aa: CATRQTNQPQHF
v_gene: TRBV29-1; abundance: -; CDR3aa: CSILGQGNTEAFF
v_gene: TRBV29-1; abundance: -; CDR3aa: CSSGQAFSDTQYF
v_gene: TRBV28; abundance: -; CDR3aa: CASSSRRTGEGYTF
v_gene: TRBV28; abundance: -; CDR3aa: CANPWTSGRRTQYF
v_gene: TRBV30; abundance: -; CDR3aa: CAWILGSGRSGELFF
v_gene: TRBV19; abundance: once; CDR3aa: CASSTWTLLGGNEKLFF
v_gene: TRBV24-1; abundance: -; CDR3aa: CATSDPGATSRETQYF
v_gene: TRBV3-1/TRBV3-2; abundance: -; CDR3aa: CASSRGTGTYGYTF
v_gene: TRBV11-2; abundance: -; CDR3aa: CASSWDRGTGLNTEAFF
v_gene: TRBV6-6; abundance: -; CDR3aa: CASSTTGTPIGAFF
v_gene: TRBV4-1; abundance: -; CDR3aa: CASSQDRGLAGNEQFF
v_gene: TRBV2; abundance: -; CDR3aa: CASSLLPTGTASNQPQHF